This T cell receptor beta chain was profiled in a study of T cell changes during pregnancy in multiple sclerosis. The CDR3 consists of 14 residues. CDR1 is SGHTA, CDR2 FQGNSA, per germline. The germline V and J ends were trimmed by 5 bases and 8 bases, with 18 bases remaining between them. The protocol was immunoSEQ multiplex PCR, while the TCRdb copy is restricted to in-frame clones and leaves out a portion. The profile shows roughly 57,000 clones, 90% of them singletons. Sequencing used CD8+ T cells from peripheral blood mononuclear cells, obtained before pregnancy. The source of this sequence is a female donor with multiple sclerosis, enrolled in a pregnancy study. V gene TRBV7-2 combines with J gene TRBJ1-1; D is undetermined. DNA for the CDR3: TGTGCCAGCAGCCCGAACCCACACCTCCAGGAAGCTTTCTTT. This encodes CASSPNPHLQEAFF.